Each of the 13 T cell receptor beta chains below was sequenced from the same sample in a study of T cells after yellow fever vaccination. Via MiXCR, TCRdb re-called the 5' RACE reads, giving one row per CDR3 protein. The repertoire holds roughly 190,000 distinct CDR3 sequences, with about 10% as singletons. Sequencing was performed on CD8+ T cells sorted from PBMCs, taken 15 days after the yellow fever booster vaccination. These receptors all stem from a man aged 18 to 30 who received the YFV17D yellow fever vaccine.

Only a few counts were recorded for this clonotype. This sequence joins TRBV27 and TRBJ1-5, with D uncertain. Looked up from germline, CDR1 is MNHEY and CDR2 is SMNVEV (reference sequence). The V end was cut by 10 bases, the J end by 1 base, with 14 bases between. This CDR3 has 14 residues. The CDR3 DNA is TGTGCCACCCGGGAGGGTAGGAGCAATCAGCCCCAGCATTTT. Protein sequence: CATREGRSNQPQHF.

This clonotype was observed a few times. The chain uses TRBV6-6 and TRBJ2-2, with a possible D match to TRBD1 (6 bases). The CDR3 covers 14 residues. The V gene lost 5 bases and the J gene lost 7 bases, with 14 bases spanning the gap. Germline V gives CDR1 MNHNY, CDR2 SVGAGI (reference sequence). CDR3 sequence: CASSPQGVSGELFF. CDR3 nucleotide sequence: TGTGCCAGCAGTCCACAGGGAGTTAGCGGGGAGCTGTTTTTT.

The chain uses TRBV6-5 and TRBJ2-1, with D perhaps TRBD1 (6 bases). From germline, CDR1 is MNHEY and CDR2 SVGAGI. This CDR3 comprises 17 residues. The ends were cut back, 7 bases at V and 2 bases at J, with 21 bases in the middle. In DNA, the CDR3 is TGTGCCAGCAAGTCACTGGGGGCTTCGATTCCCTACAATGAGCAGTTCTTC. Translating gives CASKSLGASIPYNEQFF.

The chain is built from TRBV5-4 and TRBJ2-7; 7 nucleotides agree with TRBD1. Germline V lookup: CDR1 SGHNT, CDR2 YYREEE (reference sequence). V trimming: 0 bases; J trimming: 3 bases; junction bases outside the gene matches: 3. The CDR3 totals 14 residues. In nucleotides, the CDR3 is TGTGCCAGCAGCTTGGAGGGGGCTATCTACGAGCAGTACTTC. It translates to CASSLEGAIYEQYF.

This clonotype has more than one count but fewer than ten. The chain combines TRBV2 with TRBJ2-5, with D uncertain. Trimming removed 4 bases at V and 2 bases at J, with 5 bases between. The CDR3 contains 12 residues. The germline V gene encodes CDR1 SNHLY and CDR2 FYNNEI. The CDR3, as DNA: TGTGCCAGCAGTGGGCAGCAAGAGACCCAGTACTTC. It encodes CASSGQQETQYF.

This clonotype was counted between two and nine times. This rearrangement joins TRBV11-2 to TRBJ2-7, with 9 nucleotides matching TRBD1. The J segment lost 2 bases and the V segment lost 4 bases, leaving 12 bases of the junction unmatched. CDR1 is SGHAT, CDR2 FQNNGV, per germline. The length of the CDR3 is 17 residues. In DNA, the CDR3 is TGTGCCAGCAGCTCGCCCTCCGGGACAGGGACCCCCTACGAGCAGTACTTC. The encoded protein is CASSSPSGTGTPYEQYF.

Only a few counts were recorded for this clonotype. V and J are TRBV6-6 and TRBJ2-3, with D perhaps TRBD1 or TRBD2 (6 bases each). Per germline, CDR1 MNHNY and CDR2 SVGAGI (reference sequence). The CDR3 totals 17 residues. Trimming left V 6 bases short and J 5 bases short, with 24 bases between. The CDR3 region has the DNA TGTGCCAGCAGCCCCTGGCAACAGGGAAGCGGGTTAGATACGCAGTATTTT. As protein: CASSPWQQGSGLDTQYF.

The rearrangement uses TRBV7-2 and TRBJ2-7; unclear D gene. Germline CDR1 is SGHTA and CDR2 is FQGNSA. This CDR3 region has 13 residues. V lost 3 bases and J lost 0, with 6 bases in between. CDR3 loop: CASSFYSSYEQYF. The CDR3 nucleotides read TGTGCCAGCAGCTTTTACAGCTCCTACGAGCAGTACTTC.

This chain joins TRBV7-2 and TRBJ2-7, with a weak D call TRBD2 (6 bases). Per the germline V gene, CDR1 is SGHTA and CDR2 is FQGNSA. This CDR3 spans 15 amino acids. V lost 3 bases, J lost 2 bases, and 14 bases lay in between. Written as DNA, the CDR3 is TGTGCCAGCAGCTTTTTTGCGGGGTCAACCTACGAGCAGTACTTC. Protein sequence: CASSFFAGSTYEQYF.

This clonotype was picked up many times. V is TRBV21-1 and J is TRBJ1-2; the D call TRBD1 from the table was never checked on the DNA. TRBV21-1 has pseudogene status. The CDR3 loop spans 17 amino acids. CDR3: CASSRGIFSRDRGGYTF. The CDR3 DNA is TGTGCCAGCAGCAGAGGGATCTTCTCCCGGGACAGGGGTGGCTACACCTTC.

This clonotype was seen more than once but under ten times. V and J are TRBV20-1 and TRBJ1-1; 7 bases align to TRBD1. Looked up from germline, CDR1 is DFQATT and CDR2 is SNEGSKA (reference sequence). This CDR3 region has 13 residues. V lost 4 bases and J lost 5; bases outside the gene matches: 7. This CDR3 reads CSAKGRGPTEAFF. DNA for the CDR3: TGCAGTGCTAAGGGGAGGGGGCCAACTGAAGCTTTCTTT.

The V gene is TRBV7-2, the J gene TRBJ1-5; D ambiguous. The CDR3 spans 16 residues. Germline loops: CDR1 SGHTA, CDR2 FQGNSA. The germline V and J ends were trimmed by 2 bases and 1 base, with 12 bases remaining between them. The CDR3 sequence is CASSLFSGLSNQPQHF. The CDR3 DNA follows: TGTGCCAGCAGCTTATTCTCAGGACTAAGCAATCAGCCCCAGCATTTT.

This clonotype was counted at least ten times. V gene TRBV6-1 combines with J gene TRBJ2-1; D may be TRBD2 (5 bases). The CDR3 consists of 11 residues. V was cut by 7 bases and J by 9 bases, with 10 bases left in between. CDR1 and CDR2 (germline): MNHNS, SASEGT. Here the CDR3 DNA reads TGTGCCAGCATGAAGAGCGGTGAGCAGTTCTTC. Translated, it gives CASMKSGEQFF.